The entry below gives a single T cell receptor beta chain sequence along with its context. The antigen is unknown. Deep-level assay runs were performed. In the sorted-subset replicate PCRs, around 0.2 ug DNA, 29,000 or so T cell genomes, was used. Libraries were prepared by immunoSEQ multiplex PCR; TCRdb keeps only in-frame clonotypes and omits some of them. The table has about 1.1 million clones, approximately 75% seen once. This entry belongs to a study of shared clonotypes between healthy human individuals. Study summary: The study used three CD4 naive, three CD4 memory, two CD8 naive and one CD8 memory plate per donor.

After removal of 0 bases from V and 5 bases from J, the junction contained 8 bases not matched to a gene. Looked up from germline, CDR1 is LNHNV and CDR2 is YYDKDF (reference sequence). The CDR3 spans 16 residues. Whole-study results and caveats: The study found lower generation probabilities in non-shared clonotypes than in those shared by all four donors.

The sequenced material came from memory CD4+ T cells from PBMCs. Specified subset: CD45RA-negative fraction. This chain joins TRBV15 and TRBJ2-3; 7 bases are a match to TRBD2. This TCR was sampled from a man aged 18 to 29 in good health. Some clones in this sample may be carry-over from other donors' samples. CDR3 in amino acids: CATSRDPRAGRDTQYF. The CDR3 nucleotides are TGTGCCACCAGCAGAGACCCGCGAGCGGGAAGAGATACGCAGTATTTT.